This TCR beta chain comes out of a study of shared clonotypes between healthy human individuals. The CDR3 sequence is 14 residues long. Trimming removed 5 bases at V and 3 bases at J, with 11 bases between. Germline-derived CDR1 and CDR2 are MNHEY and SMNVEV (reference sequence). Naive CD8 cells, CD45RO-negative and positively selected for CCR7, excluded terminally differentiated effector memory CD45RA+ cells. On sorted subsets, replicate PCRs used about 200 ng DNA, or roughly 30,000 T cell genomes. Profiling relied on immunoSEQ multiplex PCR, and the TCRdb table lists in-frame clones only, not all of them. The sample records approximately 810,000 clones, 80% to 95% being singletons.

This clonotype was obtained from a man aged 25-45 years in good health. The chain couples TRBV27 to TRBJ1-5, with a weak D call TRBD1 (5 bases). The source material was naive CD8+ T cells sorted from blood. The CDR3 here is CASSHRQHNQPQHF. The CDR3 DNA follows: TGTGCCAGCAGTCACCGACAGCACAATCAGCCCCAGCATTTT.